These 20 T cell receptor beta chains came from one sample sequenced in a study of early T cells in non-severe SARS-CoV-2 infection. TCRdb analysed the 5' RACE reads with MiXCR anew, one entry per CDR3 protein. The data contain some 34,000 distinct CDR3 sequences, roughly 9.9% of them singletons. Sequencing input: whole blood. The receptors stem from an adult who was a healthcare worker with PCR-confirmed SARS-CoV-2 infection or an uninfected control (not recorded which).

At least ten counts were recorded for this clonotype. The chain recombines TRBV24-1 with TRBJ2-2; D is unclear. The CDR3 is made up of 11 amino acids. The V gene lost 9 bases and the J gene lost 6 bases, with 7 bases spanning the gap. CDR1 KGHDR and CDR2 SFDVKD come from the germline V gene. In DNA form, the CDR3 reads TGTGCCACCGGCGATCCCGGGGAGCTGTTTTTT. Protein product: CATGDPGELFF.

This clonotype showed up many times. The rearrangement joins TRBV28 to TRBJ2-7, with a possible D match to TRBD1 (7 bases). V was trimmed by 5 bases and J by 2 bases, leaving 16 bases between them. Germline V gives CDR1 MDHEN, CDR2 SYDVKM. The CDR3 is made up of 15 amino acids. In nucleotides, the CDR3 is TGTGCCAGCAGTATCTTCCAGGGGGGAGCCTACGAGCAGTACTTC. This gives the protein CASSIFQGGAYEQYF.

The chain joins TRBV12-3 or TRBV12-4 to TRBJ1-1; TRBD1 might be the D (5 bases). The V end lost 3 bases, the J end lost 1 base, and 6 bases lay between the germline ends. This CDR3 region has 13 residues. The CDR3 coding sequence is TGTGCCAGCAGTTTTCAGGGGAACACTGAAGCTTTCTTT. Amino acids: CASSFQGNTEAFF.

This clonotype was seen at least ten times. This chain joins TRBV30 and TRBJ1-1; possible D gene TRBD1, 6 bases. V lost 0 bases and J 8 bases, leaving 7 bases between the germline ends. Germline CDR1 GTSNPN, CDR2 SVGIG (reference sequence). This CDR3 comprises 11 residues. The CDR3 region is CAWSVGGEAFF. The DNA of the CDR3 is TGTGCCTGGAGTGTAGGGGGAGAAGCTTTCTTT.

This clonotype was detected many times. J is TRBJ1-2 and V is TRBV29-1; TRBD1 matches 8 bases. CDR1 is SQVTM and CDR2 is ANQGSEA in the germline V gene. The V and J ends lost 5 bases and 4 bases, in that order; junction bases with no gene match: 3. This CDR3 region has 12 residues. CDR3 sequence: CSVQGQGYGYTF. The CDR3 DNA follows: TGCAGCGTTCAAGGACAGGGCTATGGCTACACCTTC.

This clonotype was recorded many times. This chain links TRBV6-6 with TRBJ1-2; no reliable D call. In germline, CDR1 is MNHNY, CDR2 SVGAGI (reference sequence). This CDR3 contains 13 residues. V lost 10 bases to trimming and J lost 1 base, with 13 bases between them. The chain's CDR3 is CATLPGGNYGYTF. In DNA form, the CDR3 reads TGTGCCACTCTACCGGGAGGTAACTATGGCTACACCTTC.

The chain links TRBV7-2 to TRBJ2-3; TRBD2 might be the D (7 bases). Germline V gives CDR1 SGHTA, CDR2 FQGNSA. The CDR3 sequence is 13 residues long. V lost 5 bases, J lost 4 bases, and 10 bases lay in between. DNA for the CDR3: TGTGCCAGCAGCCTAGGGGGGGCAGATACGCAGTATTTT. Protein product: CASSLGGADTQYF.

The DNA for the CDR3 is TGTGCCAGCAGCCCTCCTCTGAGGTCACCAATATCCTACAATGAGCAGTTCTTC. It is translated as CASSPPLRSPISYNEQFF. This rearrangement joins TRBV7-9 to TRBJ2-1; unclear D gene. Deletions cut 5 bases from V and 1 base from J, with 21 bases between. Per the germline V gene, CDR1 is SEHNR and CDR2 is FQNEAQ (reference sequence). The CDR3 spans 18 residues.

J is TRBJ2-1 and V is TRBV4-3; D is undetermined. CDR3 size: 14 residues. V lost 0 bases and J 10 bases, leaving 13 bases between the germline ends. Germline V gene sequence: CDR1 LGHNA, CDR2 YSLEER. The CDR3 here is CASSQDWRGREQFF. The CDR3 DNA sequence: TGCGCCAGCAGCCAAGATTGGCGAGGACGGGAGCAGTTCTTC.

This clonotype was recorded many times. The rearrangement links TRBV5-1 to TRBJ1-2; 11 nucleotides align to TRBD1. The CDR3 loop spans 18 amino acids. Trimming cost V 2 bases and J 5 bases; bases outside gene matches: 14. Germline values: CDR1 SGHRS, CDR2 YFSETQ. The DNA for the CDR3 is TGCGCCAGCAGCTTTGCCGGGACAGGGGGGTCCATGGCGTATGGCTACACCTTC. Protein: CASSFAGTGGSMAYGYTF.

The table lists this clonotype with many counts. This chain links TRBV7-9 with TRBJ1-3; D gene unclear. The CDR3 has 17 amino acids. Per germline, CDR1 SEHNR and CDR2 FQNEAQ (reference sequence). Trimming cost V 1 base and J 2 bases, with 15 bases left between them. CDR3 amino acids: CASSLDLGRQTGNTIYF. CDR3 DNA sequence: TGTGCCAGCAGCTTAGACCTCGGTCGGCAGACTGGAAACACCATATATTTT.

The rearrangement uses TRBV29-1 and TRBJ2-1; possibly TRBD1 or TRBD2 for D (5 bases each). V dropped 3 bases and J dropped 15 bases, with 21 bases sitting between them. Germline V gene sequence: CDR1 SQVTM, CDR2 ANQGSEA. The CDR3 extends over 13 amino acids. The CDR3 loop reads CSVDLPGRPILFF. The CDR3 nucleotides are TGCAGCGTTGACCTACCGGGGCGGCCTATACTGTTCTTC.

In its sample, this clonotype was seen many times. This chain uses TRBV6-1 with TRBJ1-2, with D hard to call. The CDR3 is 13 residues long. Per the germline V gene, CDR1 is MNHNS and CDR2 is SASEGT. V gave up 6 bases and J gave up 4 bases, with 12 bases separating them. CDR3 nucleotides: TGTGCCAGCAGCCAAAGGAAATCCTATGGCTACACCTTC. Translated: CASSQRKSYGYTF.

This clonotype came up many times. The V and J genes are TRBV7-9 and TRBJ2-1, with 14 positions matching TRBD2. The trim removed 2 bases at V and 8 bases at J, leaving 11 bases unmatched. CDR3 length: 18 residues. Per the germline V gene, CDR1 is SEHNR and CDR2 is FQNEAQ (reference sequence). The CDR3 sequence: CASSLFRTSGGSLDEQFF. CDR3 nucleotide sequence: TGTGCCAGCAGCTTATTTCGGACTAGCGGGGGGTCTTTAGATGAGCAGTTCTTC.

This clonotype was observed a few times. The chain employs TRBV7-9 and TRBJ2-6; D not certain. The CDR3 loop spans 14 amino acids. The germline CDR1 and CDR2 sequences are SEHNR and FQNEAQ (reference sequence). The V gene lost 3 bases and the J gene lost 1 base, with 4 bases spanning the gap. CDR3 nucleotide sequence: TGTGCCAGCAGCTTCCCATCTGGGGCCAACGTCCTGACTTTC. Amino acids: CASSFPSGANVLTF.

The sample holds many counts of this clonotype. The chain carries TRBV2 and TRBJ2-3; 16 bases align to TRBD2. The CDR3 is made up of 18 amino acids. Germline V lookup: CDR1 SNHLY, CDR2 FYNNEI. V trimming: 8 bases; J trimming: 2 bases; junction bases outside the gene matches: 10. As DNA, the CDR3 is TGTGCCAGCGGGACTAGCGGGGGGGACGCTCTACCCACAGATACGCAGTATTTT. Amino acid sequence: CASGTSGGDALPTDTQYF.

This clonotype came up many times. J is TRBJ2-1 and V is TRBV7-8; TRBD1 aligns across 8 bases. The length of the CDR3 is 15 residues. Per the germline V gene, CDR1 is SGHVS and CDR2 is FQNEAQ. J was trimmed by 10 bases and V by 6 bases; bases with no gene match: 14. The CDR3 DNA is TGTGCCAGCAGTTTGGGGACAGGCGGATCCTGGGAGCAGTTCTTC. Translating it yields CASSLGTGGSWEQFF.

Many counts were recorded for this clonotype. CDR3 in amino acids: CSAPQLARGTEAFF. The DNA for the CDR3 is TGCAGTGCTCCCCAACTCGCCCGGGGCACTGAAGCTTTCTTT. The chain combines TRBV20-1 with TRBJ1-1; D call uncertain. This CDR3 comprises 14 residues. From germline, CDR1 is DFQATT and CDR2 SNEGSKA (reference sequence). Trimming cost V 5 bases and J 4 bases, with 17 bases left between them.

This clonotype was picked up many times. The chain combines TRBV5-6 with TRBJ2-7, with TRBD1 identical over 7 bases. Germline CDR1 and CDR2: SGHDT and YYEEEE. CDR3 length equals 14 residues. V lost 3 bases to trimming and J lost 5 bases; unmatched junction nucleotides: 8. CDR3 protein: CASSWNRGSDEQYF. The CDR3 DNA reads as TGTGCCAGCAGCTGGAACAGGGGTAGCGACGAGCAGTACTTC.

The V call is TRBV11-2, the J call TRBJ2-3; no firm D call. The V end lost 4 bases, the J end lost 2 bases, and 10 bases lay between the germline ends. Germline CDR1 SGHAT, CDR2 FQNNGV. The CDR3 is 14 amino acids. The CDR3 nucleotides read TGTGCCAGCAGCTCCGGTAAATACACAGATACGCAGTATTTT. Its translation: CASSSGKYTDTQYF.